The clone carrying this TCR beta chain was observed a single time. This record comes from a study of blood T cell repertoires in COVID-19. Looking at the study overall: Researchers got acute and convalescent COVID-19 samples from the United States, Italy and Spain. T cells, B-cell-depleted T cells, or PBMCs supplied cDNA or gDNA.

As processed by the authors: How many nucleated cells were present was estimated from reference gene primer amplification. Some clones are missing from TCRdb's copy, which holds only in-frame ones; the method was immunoSEQ multiplex PCR. The V and J calls and clone size come from that table; D and trimming were worked out from the DNA. This table has some 75,000 clones, over 75% appearing once. With 7 bases clipped from V and 6 bases from J, the junction kept 13 bases outside the gene matches. The CDR3 is 14 amino acids. Germline-derived CDR1 and CDR2 are SQVTM and ANQGSEA. The receptor was derived from a human donor in a cohort sampled during active COVID-19. Specimen: peripheral blood. This chain links TRBV29-1 with TRBJ1-2; 8 nucleotides agree with TRBD1. The CDR3 region is CSAYGSGQDHGYTF. The CDR3 region has the DNA TGCAGCGCCTACGGCTCGGGACAGGATCATGGCTACACCTTC.